The next 32 T cell receptor beta chains were all read from a single sample in a study of cytomegalovirus exposure and HLA in healthy donors. PCR employed 60 Vbeta and 13 Jbeta primers. Data came from immunoSEQ multiplex PCR; TCRdb stores just in-frame clones and leaves some out. The repertoire holds around 85,000 clones, with 70% to 80% as singletons. The sample taken for sequencing was PBMCs. The source of these receptors is a woman between 45 and 60 years old in good health and CMV-seropositive.

This chain uses TRBV15 with TRBJ2-7; TRBD2 matches at 7 bases. Germline CDR1 reads LNHNV; CDR2 reads YYDKDF (reference sequence). The CDR3 has 13 residues. The CDR3 DNA sequence: TGTGCCACCAGCAGAGATTTAGGGGACTATGTGTTCGTC. Protein: CATSRDLGDYVFV.

V gene TRBV19 combines with J gene TRBJ1-1; unclear D gene. V was cut by 10 bases and J by 1 base, with 19 bases left in between. The CDR3 length is 15 residues. CDR1 and CDR2 (germline): LNHDA, SQIVND (reference sequence). CDR3 sequence: CATTQARATNTEAFF. The DNA for the CDR3 is TGTGCCACCACCCAAGCCAGAGCGACGAACACTGAAGCTTTCTTT.

This chain joins TRBV30 and TRBJ2-7; TRBD1 matches at 8 bases. Germline V gene data show CDR1 as GTSNPN and CDR2 as SVGIG (reference sequence). Trimming at V came to 3 bases and at J to 2 bases, leaving 15 bases not matched to a gene. The CDR3 runs to 17 residues. CDR3 nucleotides: TGTGCCTGGAGGCGGGCAGGGGGCGGGTCAATCCCCTACGAGCAGTACTTC. Its translation: CAWRRAGGGSIPYEQYF.

The chain employs TRBV11-2 and TRBJ2-1, with TRBD2 as a possible D gene (6 bases). CDR1 and CDR2 from the germline V gene are SGHAT and FQNNGV. V shed 1 base and J shed 6 bases, with 10 bases lying between them. The CDR3 covers 14 residues. CDR3 bases: TGTGCCAGCAGCTTAGCCCGGACTACCAATGAGCAGTTCTTC. This translates into CASSLARTTNEQFF.

As for this clone: A read error may produce the germline difference seen at one junction end. V and J are TRBV7-9 and TRBJ1-1; D might be TRBD1 (5 bases). The CDR3 loop spans 17 amino acids. Germline V gene lookup returns CDR1 SEHNR and CDR2 FQNEAQ (reference sequence). The CDR3 here is CASSLVRAGRKNAEAFF. CDR3 DNA: TGTGCCAGCAGCTTAGTGAGGGCGGGGCGGAAGAACGCTGAAGCTTTCTTT.

This chain connects TRBV7-6 to TRBJ2-1; the D gene is possibly TRBD2 (5 bases). The CDR3 consists of 15 residues. Trimming removed 2 bases at V and 12 bases at J, with 20 bases between. The V gene's germline CDR1 is SGHVS and CDR2 FNYEAQ. The CDR3 DNA reads as TGTGCCAGCAGCTTAAGCCGGGATGGGTGGATAGGGCAGTTCTTC. It codes for CASSLSRDGWIGQFF.

As concerns this clone: This sample includes further DNA sequences coding for the same CDR3. The chain recombines TRBV27 with TRBJ1-6, with D possibly being TRBD1 (5 bases). The CDR3 runs to 18 residues. Trimming removed 0 bases from V and 2 bases from J, with 14 bases in between. CDR1 is MNHEY, CDR2 SMNVEV, per germline (reference sequence). CDR3 bases: TGTGCCAGCAGTTTATCGTCCGGGAGGGGACCCTATAATTCACCCCTCCACTTT. Translation gives CASSLSSGRGPYNSPLHF.

The chain has TRBV14 and TRBJ2-5; 7 nucleotides match TRBD2. This CDR3 is 15 amino acids long. CDR1 SGHDN and CDR2 FVKESK come from the germline V gene. V trimming: 4 bases; J trimming: 3 bases; junction bases outside the gene matches: 8. The CDR3 loop is CASSPTVRGKETQYF. CDR3 coding DNA: TGTGCCAGCAGCCCCACCGTGCGGGGGAAAGAGACCCAGTACTTC.

The rearrangement uses TRBV12-5 and TRBJ2-1; 8 bases map to TRBD1. This CDR3 comprises 15 residues. J lost 3 bases, V lost 1 base, and 2 bases had no gene match. CDR1 LGHNT and CDR2 FRNRAP come from the germline V gene. In nucleotides, the CDR3 is TGTGCTAGTGGTTTGGCCGGACAGGGCTACAATGAGCAGTTCTTC. Encoded protein: CASGLAGQGYNEQFF.

The V call is TRBV9, the J call TRBJ1-5, with TRBD1 matching 10 bases. The CDR3 sequence is 15 residues long. CDR1 and CDR2 from the germline V gene are SGDLS and YYNGEE. V dropped 3 bases and J dropped 4; count of bases not matched to a gene: 4. This CDR3 reads CASSEGTGENQPQHF. CDR3 nucleotide sequence: TGTGCCAGCAGCGAGGGGACAGGGGAGAATCAGCCCCAGCATTTT.

This rearrangement joins TRBV7-6 to TRBJ2-3; possibly TRBD2 for D (5 bases). Germline lookup yields CDR1 SGHVS and CDR2 FNYEAQ. The CDR3 loop spans 18 amino acids. The V end lost 1 base, the J end lost 1 base, and 18 bases lay between the germline ends. CDR3 amino acids: CASSLEFADVEGTDTQYF. CDR3 in DNA: TGTGCCAGCAGCTTAGAGTTTGCGGACGTGGAGGGCACAGATACGCAGTATTTT. Drawing the rest from reference TRBV7-6 and TRBJ2-3, the complete variable domain is GAGVSQSPRYKVTKRGQDVALRCDPISGHVSLYWYRQALGQGPEFLTYFNYEAQQDKSGLPNDRFSAERPEGSISTLTIQRTEQRDSAMYRCASSLEFADVEGTDTQYFGPGTRLTVL.

The sample holds a few counts of this clone. The V gene is TRBV6-5, the J gene TRBJ1-1; TRBD1 agrees at 9 bases. Germline CDR1 reads MNHEY; CDR2 reads SVGAGI. Trimming cost V 5 bases and J 3 bases; bases outside gene matches: 7. This CDR3 is 15 amino acids long. CDR3 amino acids: CASSTNRQGDTEAFF. Here the CDR3 DNA reads TGTGCCAGCAGTACCAATCGACAGGGGGACACTGAAGCTTTCTTT.

As DNA, the CDR3 is TGTGCCAGCACGACAGGGTTCGGTCAGCCCCAGCATTTT. Its protein product is CASTTGFGQPQHF. This chain connects TRBV27 to TRBJ1-5; TRBD1 aligns across 7 bases. The germline V gene has CDR1 MNHEY and CDR2 SMNVEV (reference sequence). Unmatched junction bases numbered 6, after V lost 7 bases and J lost 6 bases. This CDR3 is built from 13 residues.

The CDR3 DNA is TGTGCCAGCAGCGTTGAACAGGGCAATTCACCCCTCCACTTT. This sequence encodes CASSVEQGNSPLHF. The rearrangement joins TRBV9 to TRBJ1-6, with D maybe TRBD1 (6 bases). The germline gives CDR1 SGDLS, CDR2 YYNGEE. The germline V and J ends were trimmed by 2 bases and 7 bases, with 10 bases remaining between them. This CDR3 has 14 amino acids.

The chain uses TRBV6-5 and TRBJ1-3; 7 bases fit TRBD1. CDR1 and CDR2 (germline): MNHEY, SVGAGI. V trimming: 3 bases; J trimming: 0 bases; junction bases outside the gene matches: 5. There are 16 residues in the CDR3. CDR3 sequence: CASSYGTVGSGNTIYF. The CDR3 nucleotides read TGTGCCAGCAGTTATGGGACAGTCGGCTCTGGAAACACCATATATTTT.

The chain has TRBV7-9 and TRBJ1-1, with unresolved D. The germline V gene has CDR1 SEHNR and CDR2 FQNEAQ (reference sequence). The CDR3 spans 14 residues. Trimming took off 5 bases at V and 1 base at J, with 11 bases between the two ends. The CDR3 protein is CASSASPANTEAFF. Written as DNA, the CDR3 is TGTGCCAGCAGCGCGAGTCCCGCGAACACTGAAGCTTTCTTT.

This clone was seen a handful of times. This rearrangement joins TRBV7-2 to TRBJ1-6, with D possibly matching TRBD1 (5 bases). The CDR3 length is 15 residues. In germline, CDR1 is SGHTA, CDR2 FQGNSA. Trimming shortened V by 2 bases and J by 8 bases, and 13 bases separated the two germline ends. CDR3 bases: TGTGCCAGCAGCTTATGGGCAGGGTCGGATTCACCCCTCCACTTT. As protein: CASSLWAGSDSPLHF.

This chain uses TRBV5-1 with TRBJ2-1, with 8 bases identical to TRBD2. Per germline, CDR1 SGHRS and CDR2 YFSETQ. V lost 5 bases to trimming and J lost 2 bases; unmatched junction nucleotides: 12. The CDR3 contains 17 residues. The CDR3 DNA sequence: TGCGCCAGCAGACCACAAACTAGCGGACAAACCTACAATGAGCAGTTCTTC. Protein product: CASRPQTSGQTYNEQFF.

J is TRBJ2-3 and V is TRBV19, with 7 bases matching TRBD1. Germline CDR1 LNHDA, CDR2 SQIVND (reference sequence). The CDR3 sequence is 18 residues long. The ends lost 3 bases at V and 5 bases at J; junction bases unmatched: 17. The CDR3 sequence: CASSIGTAKKGYGDTQYF. In nucleotides, the CDR3 is TGTGCCAGTAGTATCGGGACAGCGAAGAAAGGGTACGGAGATACGCAGTATTTT.

This clone was picked up a small number of times. The V and J genes are TRBV19 and TRBJ1-6; D not certain. Germline V CDR1 and CDR2: LNHDA, SQIVND (reference sequence). Deletions cut 7 bases from V and 5 bases from J, with 9 bases between. CDR3 size: 13 residues. In nucleotides, the CDR3 is TGTGCCAGTAAGAGGCGGAATAATTCACCCCTCCACTTT. Residues: CASKRRNNSPLHF.

The chain uses TRBV30 and TRBJ2-7; D call uncertain. Trimming removed 5 bases at V and 4 bases at J, with 12 bases between. The germline CDR1 and CDR2 sequences are GTSNPN and SVGIG (reference sequence). The CDR3 sequence is 12 residues long. CDR3 region: CAWALSGYEQYF. In DNA form, the CDR3 reads TGTGCCTGGGCCCTATCGGGTTACGAGCAGTACTTC.

This chain links TRBV5-8 with TRBJ1-2; D possibly corresponds to TRBD1 (6 bases). CDR1 is SGHTS, CDR2 YDEGEE, per germline. Trimming pared 4 bases from V and 4 bases from J, leaving 14 bases between. The CDR3 contains 14 residues. The CDR3 protein is CASSGTQGLYGYTF. The CDR3 bases are TGTGCCAGCAGCGGAACACAGGGTCTCTATGGCTACACCTTC.

The CDR3 is CASSLGGRGVNTEAFF. The CDR3 DNA reads as TGTGCCAGCAGCTTAGGGGGACGGGGGGTGAACACTGAAGCTTTCTTT. The genes are TRBV7-8 and TRBJ1-1; tentatively, D is TRBD1 (5 bases). Between the trimmed V and J ends, which lost 1 base and 0 bases, there was a span of 12 bases. CDR3 length equals 16 residues. Germline values: CDR1 SGHVS, CDR2 FQNEAQ.

This clone was seen a few times. This chain uses TRBV7-8 with TRBJ1-1; D ambiguous. Trimming removed 10 bases at V and 2 bases at J, with 17 bases between. This CDR3 region has 14 residues. Germline CDR1 reads SGHVS; CDR2 reads FQNEAQ. CDR3 nucleotides: TGTGCCATCAGTCCCCAGGAAACAAACACTGAAGCTTTCTTT. Its protein is CAISPQETNTEAFF.

V and J are TRBV4-1 and TRBJ2-1; TRBD2 agrees at 13 bases. The CDR3 sequence is 15 residues long. The J segment lost 9 bases and the V segment lost 4 bases, leaving 6 bases of the junction unmatched. The germline gives CDR1 MGHRA, CDR2 YSYEKL. CDR3 protein: CASSLTSGGAGEQFF. The CDR3 DNA reads TGCGCCAGCAGCCTTACTAGCGGGGGGGCCGGTGAGCAGTTCTTC.

This chain links TRBV2 with TRBJ1-2; 7 bases match TRBD1. CDR1 and CDR2 from the germline V gene are SNHLY and FYNNEI. V was pared by 11 bases and J by 2 bases, with 5 bases of the junction left unmatched. The CDR3 totals 12 residues. The CDR3 loop is CAQGTENYGYTF. The CDR3 coding sequence is TGTGCCCAGGGGACAGAGAACTATGGCTACACCTTC.

This sequence joins TRBV5-1 and TRBJ1-3; 7 bases are a match to TRBD1. The CDR3 sequence is 16 residues long. Germline V gives CDR1 SGHRS, CDR2 YFSETQ. Trimming removed 3 bases from V and 0 bases from J; junction bases left unmatched: 6. The CDR3 region has the DNA TGCGCCAGCAGCTCAACAGGGGATAGCTCTGGAAACACCATATATTTT. Its protein product is CASSSTGDSSGNTIYF.

In its sample, this clone was seen a few times. This chain connects TRBV27 to TRBJ2-7, with a tentative D call TRBD1 (5 bases). Trimming removed 7 bases from V and 4 bases from J, with 14 bases in between. This CDR3 comprises 13 residues. In germline, CDR1 is MNHEY, CDR2 SMNVEV (reference sequence). The CDR3: CASKGLVPYEQYF. CDR3 nucleotides: TGTGCCAGCAAGGGGTTAGTACCTTACGAGCAGTACTTC.

This clone was picked up a small number of times. This chain uses TRBV18 with TRBJ2-1; the D is unclear. V lost 4 bases and J 6 bases, leaving 13 bases between the germline ends. The CDR3 sequence is 14 residues long. Looked up from germline, CDR1 is KGHSH and CDR2 is LQKENI. The CDR3 DNA sequence: TGTGCCAGCTCACGACCCGACAAGGTCAATGAGCAGTTCTTC. It specifies CASSRPDKVNEQFF.

The genes are TRBV4-2 and TRBJ2-1, with D unclear. The CDR3 runs 15 residues. The V gene's germline CDR1 is LGHNA and CDR2 YNFKEQ. V dropped 0 bases and J dropped 6 bases, with 12 bases sitting between them. CDR3 nucleotides: TGTGCCAGCAGCCAAGATCGCCAAGCGCGCAATGAGCAGTTCTTC. This gives the protein CASSQDRQARNEQFF.

This chain connects TRBV7-8 to TRBJ1-2, with TRBD1 as a possible D gene (6 bases). CDR1 is SGHVS and CDR2 is FQNEAQ in the germline V gene. With 5 bases removed from V and 3 bases from J, the gap between germline ends came to 10 bases. CDR3 length equals 13 residues. The CDR3: CASSQQGYYGYTF. The CDR3 nucleotides are TGTGCCAGCAGCCAACAGGGTTACTATGGCTACACCTTC.

The chain couples TRBV5-1 to TRBJ1-2; TRBD1 matches at 8 bases. Per germline, CDR1 SGHRS and CDR2 YFSETQ. The V segment lost 4 bases and the J segment 6 bases; nucleotides outside the gene matches: 20. The CDR3 has 18 residues. DNA of the CDR3: TGCGCCAGCAGCGCACGAAACGACCCGGGACAGGAGGGCAATGGCTACACCTTC. Its protein product is CASSARNDPGQEGNGYTF.